This entry lists 23 T cell receptor beta chains sequenced from one sample in a study of blood T cells in healthy people across ages (dated by TCRdb to the mid-2010s). Libraries were constructed by 5' RACE. Sequencer: Illumina HiSeq 2500. A second PCR of roughly 7 to 11 cycles was performed with a sample-barcoded 5' primer and a J-beta primer mix. In TCRdb, the public reads were trimmed at Q25 with fastp and aligned with MiXCR, with productive beta chains retained. Merged by CDR3 protein, the rows form single entries marked with the most common genes and DNA. This sample comprises almost 550,000 distinct CDR3 sequences, more than 20% of them detected only once. Roughly 9.4% of the sample is held by the ten biggest clonotypes. These data also featured in a second study, about T cells of mothers and their children.

Sequenced sample: blood. The origin of the receptors is a boy between 10 and 17 years old in good health.

This clonotype has just a few counts. The junction departs from germline at one end; a sequencing error may be responsible. The rearrangement uses TRBV6-5 and TRBJ2-1; TRBD1 or TRBD2 may be the D gene (5 bases each). Looked up from germline, CDR1 is MNHEY and CDR2 is SVGAGI. This CDR3 comprises 12 residues. The CDR3 protein is CASSLWGNEQLF. CDR3 DNA sequence: TGTGCCAGCTCCCTGTGGGGGAATGAGCAGCTCTTC.

The chain is built from TRBV5-1 and TRBJ1-6, with 8 bases fitting TRBD1. Germline values: CDR1 SGHRS, CDR2 YFSETQ. The CDR3 length is 15 residues. Trimming removed 0 bases from V and 10 bases from J; junction bases left unmatched: 6. The CDR3 DNA is TGCGCCAGCAGCTTGGAGACAGGGGTGGGATCACCCCTCCACTTT. It codes for CASSLETGVGSPLHF.

This clonotype was detected many times. The gene calls are TRBV7-2 and TRBJ1-4, with 9 positions matching TRBD1. The J segment lost 6 bases and the V segment lost 5 bases, leaving 10 bases of the junction unmatched. The CDR3 extends over 16 amino acids. Germline V gives CDR1 SGHTA, CDR2 FQGNSA. The chain's CDR3 is CASSPSRTGAYEKLFF. CDR3 coding DNA: TGTGCCAGCAGCCCCTCGCGGACAGGGGCTTATGAAAAACTGTTTTTT. Full variable domain (outside the CDR3, taken from reference TRBV7-2 and TRBJ1-4): GAGVSQSPSNKVTEKGKDVELRCDPISGHTALYWYRQSLGQGLEFLIYFQGNSAPDKSGLPSDRFSAERTGGSVSTLTIQRTQQEDSAVYLCASSPSRTGAYEKLFFGSGTQLSVL.

This chain joins TRBV21-1 and TRBJ2-1; the D segment call TRBD2 is taken from the table without a DNA check. TRBV21-1 is annotated as a pseudogene. The CDR3 loop spans 16 amino acids. The chain's CDR3 is CASSGSGRNSYNEQFF. The CDR3 nucleotides are TGTGCCAGCAGTGGAAGCGGCAGGAACTCCTACAATGAGCAGTTCTTC.

The CDR3 bases are TGTGCCAGCAGCTCCGACAGAGTCCAAGAGACCCAGTACTTC. Amino acids: CASSSDRVQETQYF. The chain is built from TRBV6-6 and TRBJ2-5; D possibly corresponds to TRBD1 (5 bases). The CDR3 is made up of 14 amino acids. The V gene's germline CDR1 is MNHNY and CDR2 SVGAGI (reference sequence). V lost 6 bases and J 1 base, leaving 12 bases between the germline ends.

This clonotype was detected ten times or more. The chain combines TRBV5-1 with TRBJ2-5; D is undetermined. The CDR3 is 13 amino acids. The V gene lost 7 bases and the J gene lost 0 bases, with 10 bases spanning the gap. The germline V gene encodes CDR1 SGHRS and CDR2 YFSETQ. CDR3 amino acids: CASVDLNQETQYF. The DNA for the CDR3 is TGCGCCAGCGTCGACCTAAACCAAGAGACCCAGTACTTC.

The chain combines TRBV2 with TRBJ2-3, with 7 bases fitting TRBD2. Trimming cost V 5 bases and J 3 bases; bases outside gene matches: 17. The CDR3 sequence is 18 residues long. In germline, CDR1 is SNHLY, CDR2 FYNNEI. CDR3: CASSKRREAYLGTDTQYF. Written as DNA, the CDR3 is TGTGCCAGCAGTAAACGACGGGAGGCCTACCTGGGGACAGATACGCAGTATTTT. The full variable domain, rest sourced from reference TRBV2 and TRBJ2-3, is EPEVTQTPSHQVTQMGQEVILRCVPISNHLYFYWYRQILGQKVEFLVSFYNNEISEKSEIFDDQFSVERPDGSNFTLKIRSTKLEDSAMYFCASSKRREAYLGTDTQYFGPGTRLTVL.

The chain recombines TRBV20-1 with TRBJ2-5, with 9 bases that match TRBD1. The DNA end is a closer match to TRBJ2-7, so the J assignment may be wrong. This CDR3 contains 14 residues. The germline CDR1 and CDR2 sequences are DFQATT and SNEGSKA (reference sequence). CDR3 sequence: CSARYRGHRYEQYF. The CDR3 bases are TGCAGTGCTAGATACAGGGGGCATCGCTACGAGCAGTACTTC.

The chain combines TRBV10-3 with TRBJ2-5; 7 bases fit TRBD2. The CDR3 extends over 13 amino acids. V shed 4 bases and J 5 bases; nucleotides not matched to a gene: 4. Germline CDR1 ENHRY, CDR2 SYGVKD. CDR3 DNA sequence: TGTGCCATCAGTGTAGGACTAGGGGAGACCCAGTACTTC. It is translated as CAISVGLGETQYF.

This clonotype has just a few counts. This chain uses TRBV25-1 with TRBJ2-1, with TRBD2 matching 8 bases. Germline V CDR1 and CDR2: MGHDK, SYGVNS. The CDR3 length is 13 residues. V shed 0 bases, J shed 9 bases, and the junction held 1 base outside the gene matches. Here the CDR3 reads CASSEYRGGEQFF. The CDR3 DNA is TGTGCCAGCAGTGAATACCGGGGGGGTGAGCAGTTCTTC.

This clonotype came up a few times. This chain uses TRBV5-1 with TRBJ2-2, with D possibly matching TRBD2 (5 bases). The CDR3 contains 14 residues. The germline gives CDR1 SGHRS, CDR2 YFSETQ. V shed 6 bases and J shed 2 bases, with 11 bases lying between them. CDR3 sequence (DNA): TGCGCCAGCAAGGGAGCATTTAACACCGGGGAGCTGTTTTTT. Its translation is CASKGAFNTGELFF. Full variable domain (missing parts from reference TRBV5-1 and TRBJ2-2): KAGVTQTPRYLIKTRGQQVTLSCSPISGHRSVSWYQQTPGQGLQFLFEYFSETQRNKGNFPGRFSGRQFSNSRSEMNVSTLELGDSALYLCASKGAFNTGELFFGEGSRLTVL.

The rearrangement uses TRBV6-2 or TRBV6-3 and TRBJ2-7; a weak D match, TRBD2 (5 bases). The CDR3 runs 15 residues. The germline V gene has CDR1 MNHEY and CDR2 SVGEGT. V was trimmed by 6 bases and J by 2 bases, leaving 17 bases between them. The CDR3 reads CASRLSLRRPYEQYF. In DNA form, the CDR3 reads TGTGCCAGCAGACTCTCTCTAAGGAGGCCCTACGAGCAGTACTTC.

The chain is built from TRBV2 and TRBJ1-6; D gene uncertain. The V gene's germline CDR1 is SNHLY and CDR2 FYNNEI. This CDR3 has 15 residues. V was clipped by 3 bases and J by 6 bases, with 12 bases between them. This CDR3 is CASSESRQVNSPLHF. CDR3 coding DNA: TGTGCCAGCAGTGAGTCGAGGCAGGTTAATTCACCCCTCCACTTT.

A note on this clonotype: Germline is not matched at one junction end, which may reflect a read error. The V gene is TRBV7-7, the J gene TRBJ2-1; 9 nucleotides line up with TRBD1. CDR1 and CDR2 from the germline V gene are SSHAT and FNYEAQ (reference sequence). The CDR3 covers 15 residues. CDR3 DNA: TGTGCTAGCAGCTTAGGGACAGGGAACTACAATGAGCAGTTCTTC. Amino acid sequence: CASSLGTGNYNEQFF.

The chain joins TRBV6-1 to TRBJ1-4, with D hard to call. Germline V gene data show CDR1 as MNHNS and CDR2 as SASEGT. This CDR3 region has 14 residues. Trimming pared 7 bases from V and 3 bases from J, leaving 12 bases between. CDR3 residues: CASNTYGANEKLFF. The DNA for the CDR3 is TGTGCCAGCAACACATATGGAGCTAATGAAAAACTGTTTTTT.

This clonotype was seen only a few times. The V gene is TRBV4-3, the J gene TRBJ2-5; 8 nucleotides line up with TRBD2. The J call is doubtful: the DNA matches TRBJ2-7 better. Germline lookup yields CDR1 LGHNA and CDR2 YSLEER. The CDR3 sequence is 13 residues long. Here the CDR3 DNA reads TGCGCCAGCAGCGAAAGCGGGGGCTACGAGCAGTACTTC. It is translated as CASSESGGYEQYF.

This chain connects TRBV9 to TRBJ2-3; D may correspond to TRBD1 or TRBD2 (5 bases each). Per germline, CDR1 SGDLS and CDR2 YYNGEE. Trimming took off 0 bases at V and 4 bases at J, with 12 bases between the two ends. The CDR3 has 15 residues. DNA for the CDR3: TGTGCCAGCAGCGTAGATTGGGGGAGCCCAGATACGCAGTATTTT. It encodes CASSVDWGSPDTQYF.

V is TRBV5-5 and J is TRBJ1-5; D is perhaps TRBD1 (5 bases). The germline V and J ends were trimmed by 1 base and 4 bases, with 15 bases remaining between them. CDR3 length: 16 residues. Germline CDR1 is SGHKS and CDR2 is YYEKEE (reference sequence). CDR3 region: CASSLRVTELNQPQHF. The CDR3 nucleotides read TGTGCCAGCAGCTTGAGAGTGACAGAACTAAATCAGCCCCAGCATTTT.

The chain combines TRBV29-1 with TRBJ1-1, with D possibly being TRBD1 (5 bases). In germline, CDR1 is SQVTM, CDR2 ANQGSEA. The CDR3 contains 13 residues. V was pared by 6 bases and J by 1 base, with 12 bases between. The CDR3 reads CSVADSPNTEAFF. CDR3 sequence (DNA): TGCAGCGTGGCCGACAGTCCGAACACTGAAGCTTTCTTT.

This clonotype was recorded a few times. The chain carries TRBV28 and TRBJ2-5; D uncertain. Germline lookup yields CDR1 MDHEN and CDR2 SYDVKM. This CDR3 contains 15 residues. The V and J ends lost 4 bases and 4 bases respectively, with 16 bases between them. CDR3 nucleotides: TGTGCCAGCAGTTCGTTAACCCCACGCCTAGAGACCCAGTACTTC. As protein: CASSSLTPRLETQYF.

The chain couples TRBV14 to TRBJ2-5, with no clear D. The germline V gene has CDR1 SGHDN and CDR2 FVKESK. Between the trimmed V and J ends, which lost 1 base and 4 bases, there was a span of 4 bases. The CDR3 loop spans 12 amino acids. This chain's CDR3 is CASSQASETQYF. The CDR3 coding sequence is TGTGCCAGCAGCCAAGCGTCAGAGACCCAGTACTTC.

The rearrangement joins TRBV20-1 to TRBJ1-2; D is uncertain. Trimming removed 4 bases from V and 6 bases from J, with 9 bases in between. The CDR3 has 11 amino acids. Germline V gene data show CDR1 as DFQATT and CDR2 as SNEGSKA (reference sequence). The CDR3 protein is CSATGFNGYTF. The DNA for the CDR3 is TGCAGTGCTACCGGATTCAATGGCTACACCTTC.

A word on this clonotype: The junction departs from the called germline gene at one end, perhaps through a read error. This chain links TRBV10-3 with TRBJ2-1; D possibly uses TRBD1 or TRBD2 (5 bases each). The DNA end favors TRBJ2-5, so the J call may be wrong. Germline loops: CDR1 ENHRY, CDR2 SYGVKD. This CDR3 comprises 15 residues. In DNA form, the CDR3 reads TGTGCCGTCAGTGAGTCGTATTGGGACGATAAGACCCAGTACTTC. This codes for CAVSESYWDDKTQYF.